One T cell receptor (beta chain) is described in this entry. Its antigen is undetermined. V lost 5 bases and J lost 9, with 11 bases in between. The germline V gene encodes CDR1 SGHTA and CDR2 FQGNSA. The CDR3 has 12 amino acids. The primer mix had 60 Vbeta and 13 Jbeta primers. Here immunoSEQ multiplex PCR was the method, and the copy in TCRdb shows in-frame clones only, minus some. The sample carries over 70,000 clones, 77% recorded once. These data originate in a study of cytomegalovirus exposure and HLA in healthy donors. Overall study findings and caveats: The authors listed approximately 150 TCR beta chains as cytomegalovirus-associated.

Source material: PBMCs. The chain combines TRBV7-2 with TRBJ1-3; D is unresolved. The TCR comes from a man aged 30-40 years in good health and CMV-seronegative. In DNA form, the CDR3 reads TGTGCCAGCAGCCCTAGCATCAGCACCATATATTTT. Translating it yields CASSPSISTIYF.